The clone carrying this TCR beta chain was seen only a few times. Its matching antigen is unknown. This entry belongs to a study of CD8 T cells in ankylosing spondylitis. Whole-study findings and limits: Seemingly characteristic of ankylosing spondylitis blood was a TCR beta motif consisting of about 8 highly homologous variants. Disease-linked clones reportedly concentrated significantly in matched ankylosing spondylitis synovial fluid. A number of the motif variants had already been described in reactive arthritis synovial fluid and blood.

Germline V lookup: CDR1 LGHDT, CDR2 YNNKEL (reference sequence). Trimming removed 3 bases from V and 5 bases from J; junction bases left unmatched: 7. The CDR3 has 15 amino acids. A quantitative 5'-RACE method, one with molecular barcodes, was used to make TCR beta libraries. TCRdb processed the 5' RACE reads anew with MiXCR; each CDR3 protein has one entry. The sample records about 390,000 distinct CDR3 sequences, about 22% being singletons. Sequencing was done on a sample of blood, either unsorted or a sorted T cell fraction (not recorded which). The chain couples TRBV3-1 to TRBJ1-3; TRBD1 agrees at 7 bases. The source of this sequence is a male donor with ankylosing spondylitis. CDR3 bases: TGTGCCAGCAGCCAGGGACAGCGCGTCAGAAACACCATATATTTT. Protein product: CASSQGQRVRNTIYF.